The source of this T cell receptor beta chain is a study of T cell changes during pregnancy in multiple sclerosis (dated by TCRdb to the late 2010s). Looking at the study overall: In women with multiple sclerosis, the researchers looked at how the T cell repertoire shifted as pregnancy progressed.

Including cysteine and phenylalanine, the CDR3 has 12 amino acids. The kept DNA is CDR3 alone, 36 bases in frame from the first base. V drops 10 bases and J drops 5 bases, leaving 14 bases in between. CDR1 and CDR2, per the germline V gene, are MNHNS and SASEGT. Library creation used the immunoSEQ multiplex PCR assay. This immuneACCESS table, as held by TCRdb, lists in-frame sequences with V and J called but not all clones. Of the missing ones, under half trace to an unresolved V gene in checked studies; the others have no known cause. The sample contains about 77,000 clones, more than 85% of them found a single time. The ten most abundant clones make up 2.6% of the sample. The count of this clone is one. The specificity of this receptor is unknown. The input lacks base qualities; no much larger clone sits a single base away.

The input for sequencing was peripheral blood, taken after pregnancy. This clonotype originated in a female donor in good health, enrolled as a control in a pregnancy study. The V gene is TRBV6-1 and the J gene is TRBJ2-5; TRBD1 is a possible D gene, resting on 7 matching bases. The CDR3 protein: CATSRGRETQYF. The DNA sequence follows: TGTGCCACTTCCAGGGGGAGGGAGACCCAGTACTTC.